Below are 16 T cell receptor beta chains sequenced from a single sample in a study of cytomegalovirus exposure and HLA in healthy donors. It was with 60 Vbeta and 13 Jbeta primers that the PCR ran. Assay: immunoSEQ multiplex PCR; the TCRdb copy retains only in-frame clones and omits some. The top ten clones hold around 1.5% of a sample with about 55,000 clones, around 82% of them seen once. Sequencing was carried out using PBMCs. These receptors originate from a female donor in good health and CMV-seronegative.

The chain recombines TRBV27 with TRBJ1-1; D unresolved. This CDR3 is 14 amino acids long. Trimming stripped 2 bases from V and 7 bases from J, with 14 bases between. The V gene's germline CDR1 is MNHEY and CDR2 SMNVEV (reference sequence). In DNA, the CDR3 is TGTGCCAGCAGTTTAGGATACGGGGTGAGTGAAGCTTTCTTT. It codes for CASSLGYGVSEAFF.

The chain recombines TRBV18 with TRBJ1-3; tentative D call: TRBD1 (5 bases). This CDR3 comprises 18 residues. V was trimmed by 1 base and J by 0 bases, leaving 16 bases between them. CDR1 and CDR2 (germline): KGHSH, LQKENI. The CDR3 bases are TGTGCCAGCTCACCACATCCGCCCCTTGACAGCTCTGGAAACACCATATATTTT. This codes for CASSPHPPLDSSGNTIYF.

The chain combines TRBV11-3 with TRBJ1-1; TRBD1 aligns across 7 bases. Germline lookup yields CDR1 SGHNT and CDR2 YENEEA. V lost 5 bases to trimming and J lost 11 bases; unmatched junction nucleotides: 8. The CDR3 contains 12 residues. The CDR3 DNA reads TGTGCCAGCAGCCCTCAGGGGGGAGAGGCTTTCTTT. Amino acid sequence: CASSPQGGEAFF.

This chain links TRBV9 with TRBJ2-3; TRBD1 matches at 8 bases. Germline V gene lookup returns CDR1 SGDLS and CDR2 YYNGEE. V lost 0 bases to trimming and J lost 3 bases; unmatched junction nucleotides: 3. The CDR3 is made up of 15 amino acids. CDR3 residues: CASSVGTGRTDTQYF. CDR3 in DNA: TGTGCCAGCAGCGTAGGGACAGGGAGGACAGATACGCAGTATTTT.

The chain employs TRBV5-1 and TRBJ1-2; 7 positions match TRBD1. CDR1 SGHRS and CDR2 YFSETQ come from the germline V gene. This CDR3 contains 13 residues. V trimming: 3 bases; J trimming: 3 bases; junction bases outside the gene matches: 2. CDR3 nucleotides: TGCGCCAGCAGCTCCACAGGGGACTATGGCTACACCTTC. Protein product: CASSSTGDYGYTF.

The CDR3 DNA sequence: TGTGCCAGTAGTATGGCAGGGCACCCTGGGGCTGAAGCTTTCTTT. This encodes CASSMAGHPGAEAFF. J is TRBJ1-1 and V is TRBV19, with D perhaps TRBD1 (5 bases). CDR3 length equals 15 residues. Germline V gene lookup returns CDR1 LNHDA and CDR2 SQIVND (reference sequence). V was shortened by 3 bases and J by 6 bases, with 17 bases between the two germline ends.

The chain uses TRBV4-3 and TRBJ2-1; 14 nucleotides align to TRBD2. Trimming removed 0 bases from V and 8 bases from J; junction bases left unmatched: 6. Germline V gene lookup returns CDR1 LGHNA and CDR2 YSLEER. The CDR3 has 17 residues. For the CDR3, the DNA is TGCGCCAGCAGCCAAGATAAGACTAGCGGGGGGGCCTATGAGCAGTTCTTC. This sequence encodes CASSQDKTSGGAYEQFF.

This clone was observed a single time. The gene calls are TRBV19 and TRBJ2-1; D unresolved. Germline V gene lookup returns CDR1 LNHDA and CDR2 SQIVND (reference sequence). V was pared by 4 bases and J by 10 bases, with 11 bases between. This CDR3 spans 12 amino acids. In DNA, the CDR3 is TGTGCCAGTAGTAGAGTAGCACGAGAGCAGTTCTTC. Its translation is CASSRVAREQFF.

The chain recombines TRBV9 with TRBJ2-1; 7 bases line up with TRBD1. V lost 2 bases, J lost 5 bases, and 10 bases stayed unmatched. This CDR3 is built from 16 residues. Germline V gives CDR1 SGDLS, CDR2 YYNGEE. CDR3 in amino acids: CASSVGRDRENNEQFF. CDR3 nucleotides: TGTGCCAGCAGCGTTGGCCGGGACAGAGAGAACAATGAGCAGTTCTTC.

V is TRBV7-2 and J is TRBJ2-5; D is perhaps TRBD1 (6 bases). The V gene lost 5 bases and the J gene lost 1 base, with 8 bases spanning the gap. The length of the CDR3 is 13 residues. Germline V CDR1 and CDR2: SGHTA, FQGNSA. This CDR3 is CASSGQPQETQYF. The DNA for the CDR3 is TGTGCCAGCAGCGGACAGCCCCAAGAGACCCAGTACTTC.

In this sample, this clone turned up once. CDR3 region: CASSIDLDSREKLFF. The CDR3 DNA is TGTGCCAGCAGTATCGACTTAGACAGCAGGGAAAAACTGTTTTTT. The V call is TRBV6-5, the J call TRBJ1-4; D is possibly TRBD1 (5 bases). The germline V gene encodes CDR1 MNHEY and CDR2 SVGAGI. The CDR3 covers 15 residues. The ends were cut back, 5 bases at V and 8 bases at J, with 18 bases in the middle.

The chain couples TRBV7-2 to TRBJ1-4, with TRBD1 identical over 8 bases. Germline-derived CDR1 and CDR2 are SGHTA and FQGNSA. This CDR3 is built from 15 residues. The V and J ends lost 3 bases and 6 bases, in that order; junction bases with no gene match: 6. CDR3: CASSLGGTGDEKLFF. Here the CDR3 DNA reads TGTGCCAGCAGCTTGGGTGGGACAGGTGATGAAAAACTGTTTTTT.

Regarding this clone: Its ends do not fully match the called genes, so a read error is possible. The chain has TRBV10-1 and TRBJ2-1; TRBD1 matches at 10 bases. CDR3 length: 13 amino acids. Germline CDR1 and CDR2: WNHNN and SYGVQD (reference sequence). For the CDR3, the DNA is TGCGCCAGCAGTGCCCCAGGGACAGGGGTTATTCTCTTC. Its protein is CASSAPGTGVILF.

Details on this clone: One junction end disagrees with the germline gene, perhaps due to a read error. J is TRBJ2-4 and V is TRBV29-1; 10 nucleotides align to TRBD1. The length of the CDR3 is 13 residues. The V gene's germline CDR1 is SQVTM and CDR2 ANQGSEA. The CDR3 spells CSVAGTGDFELDF. DNA for the CDR3: TGCAGCGTTGCGGGGACAGGGGATTTTGAGTTGGACTTC.

The count of this clone is one. The V call is TRBV27, the J call TRBJ2-2, with D perhaps TRBD1 (5 bases). V shed 4 bases and J shed 2 bases, with 8 bases lying between them. This CDR3 is 14 amino acids long. Per germline, CDR1 MNHEY and CDR2 SMNVEV (reference sequence). CDR3 DNA sequence: TGTGCCAGCAGTTACAGGCTAAACACCGGGGAGCTGTTTTTT. This encodes CASSYRLNTGELFF.

This clone appeared a single time. The rearrangement uses TRBV11-2 and TRBJ1-1; D not certain. Trimming pared 2 bases from V and 8 bases from J, leaving 18 bases between. The CDR3 length is 15 residues. Germline V gives CDR1 SGHAT, CDR2 FQNNGV. DNA for the CDR3: TGTGCCAGCAGCTTAACAGACTCCCGGGGTTCCGAAGCTTTCTTT. Translating it yields CASSLTDSRGSEAFF.